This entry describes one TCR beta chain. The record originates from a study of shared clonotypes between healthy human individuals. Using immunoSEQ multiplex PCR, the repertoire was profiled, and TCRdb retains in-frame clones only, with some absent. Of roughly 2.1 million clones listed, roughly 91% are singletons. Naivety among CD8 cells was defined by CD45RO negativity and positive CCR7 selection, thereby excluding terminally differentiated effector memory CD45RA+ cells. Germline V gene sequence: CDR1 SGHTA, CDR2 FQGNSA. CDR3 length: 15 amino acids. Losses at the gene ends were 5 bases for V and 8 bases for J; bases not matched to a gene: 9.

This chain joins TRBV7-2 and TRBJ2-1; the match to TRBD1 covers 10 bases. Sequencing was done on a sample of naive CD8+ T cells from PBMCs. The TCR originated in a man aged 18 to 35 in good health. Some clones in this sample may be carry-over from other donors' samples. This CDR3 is CASSLGGTGEYEQFF. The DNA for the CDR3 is TGTGCCAGCAGCCTCGGTGGGACAGGGGAGTATGAGCAGTTCTTC.